This T cell receptor (beta chain) was recovered during a study of blood T cell repertoires in COVID-19. Across the study: Samples representing acute and convalescent COVID-19 were sourced from the United States, Italy and Spain. T cells, B-cell-depleted T cells, or PBMCs provided the cDNA or gDNA that served as material.

As originally analysed: Cell counts per sample came from amplifying reference gene primers. TCRdb's table, derived via immunoSEQ multiplex PCR, lists solely in-frame clones and lacks some. That table furnishes V, J and clone size, whereas the DNA furnished D and trimming. The sample has roughly 160,000 clones, 85% to 95% seen once. Source material: peripheral blood. The sequence came from a man aged 50 or older with acute or convalescent COVID-19.

The CDR3 reads CASSSSGLHNEQFF. Written as DNA, the CDR3 is TGTGCCAGTAGTTCTTCGGGACTCCACAATGAGCAGTTCTTC. The chain recombines TRBV19 with TRBJ2-1, with D possibly matching TRBD2 (6 bases). The V gene lost 5 bases and the J gene lost 5 bases, with 13 bases spanning the gap. Germline lookup yields CDR1 LNHDA and CDR2 SQIVND (reference sequence). The CDR3 has 14 residues.